Listed here are 21 T cell receptor beta chains from one sample, sequenced in a study of PD-L1 blockade in urothelial cancer. Clones were sequenced by immunoSEQ multiplex PCR, and TCRdb holds only the in-frame ones, with some missing. The table has approximately 110,000 clones, about 85% seen once; the top ten hold about 2.4%. This specimen was PBMCs, taken around atezolizumab (anti-PD-L1) treatment. The receptors were sampled from a man in his fifties with urothelial cancer.

The chain combines TRBV6-6 with TRBJ2-2; 8 nucleotides align to TRBD2. There are 13 residues in the CDR3. CDR1 and CDR2 from the germline V gene are MNHNY and SVGAGI (reference sequence). The V segment lost 8 bases and the J segment 5 bases; nucleotides outside the gene matches: 4. CDR3 DNA sequence: TGTGCCAGCCTAACTAGCGGAACCGGGGAGCTGTTTTTT. Translated: CASLTSGTGELFF.

The V call is TRBV6-5, the J call TRBJ2-1; 8 nucleotides match TRBD2. The CDR3 totals 16 residues. With 4 bases clipped from V and 6 bases from J, the junction kept 11 bases outside the gene matches. Germline V gene sequence: CDR1 MNHEY, CDR2 SVGAGI. CDR3 loop: CASSSHGLAGTNEQFF. The CDR3 DNA is TGTGCCAGCAGTTCCCACGGGCTAGCGGGTACCAATGAGCAGTTCTTC.

The V call is TRBV15, the J call TRBJ2-2, with a tentative D call TRBD2 (7 bases). Trimming stripped 0 bases from V and 6 bases from J, with 17 bases between. The CDR3 is made up of 17 amino acids. CDR1 is LNHNV and CDR2 is YYDKDF in the germline V gene (reference sequence). CDR3 DNA: TGTGCCACCAGCAGAGAGAAAGGGGGAGGGCCATCCGGGGAGCTGTTTTTT. As protein: CATSREKGGGPSGELFF.

This chain uses TRBV6-1 with TRBJ1-5; D is unresolved. Germline V gene lookup returns CDR1 MNHNS and CDR2 SASEGT. V was clipped by 6 bases and J by 0 bases, with 6 bases between them. The CDR3 length is 13 residues. CDR3: CASRLNSNQPQHF. DNA of the CDR3: TGTGCCAGCAGACTGAATAGCAATCAGCCCCAGCATTTT.

The chain combines TRBV19 with TRBJ1-2, with D tentatively TRBD1 (5 bases). Germline V CDR1 and CDR2: LNHDA, SQIVND (reference sequence). The ends were cut back, 5 bases at V and 2 bases at J, with 12 bases in the middle. The CDR3 length is 14 residues. CDR3 residues: CASSRQSQNYGYTF. The CDR3 nucleotides are TGTGCCAGTAGTCGACAGAGTCAAAACTATGGCTACACCTTC.

This rearrangement joins TRBV7-9 to TRBJ2-5; the match to TRBD2 covers 8 bases. The germline V gene has CDR1 SEHNR and CDR2 FQNEAQ (reference sequence). Unmatched junction bases numbered 9, after V lost 4 bases and J lost 5 bases. The CDR3 has 15 amino acids. The CDR3 DNA follows: TGTGCCAGCAGCTCCCCCAGCGGGAGCACCGAGACCCAGTACTTC. This translates into CASSSPSGSTETQYF.

The chain couples TRBV25-1 to TRBJ1-5, with a possible D match to TRBD1 (5 bases). Trimming took 7 bases from V and 0 from J, leaving 19 bases between them. The V gene's germline CDR1 is MGHDK and CDR2 SYGVNS. This CDR3 has 17 amino acids. CDR3 sequence: CASIVSGAQGSNQPQHF. CDR3 nucleotide sequence: TGTGCCAGCATCGTCAGCGGGGCCCAGGGTAGCAATCAGCCCCAGCATTTT.

The V gene is TRBV18, the J gene TRBJ1-4; no clear D. The CDR3 runs to 13 residues. Germline assignment: CDR1 KGHSH and CDR2 LQKENI. The V end was cut by 3 bases, the J end by 7 bases, with 9 bases between. The CDR3 reads CASSPREGEKLFF. As DNA, the CDR3 is TGTGCCAGCTCACCCCGCGAGGGTGAAAAACTGTTTTTT.

The CDR3 protein is CATSVTGTGSGTEAFF. The CDR3 DNA reads as TGTGCCACCAGTGTGACCGGGACAGGGTCGGGCACTGAAGCTTTCTTT. The chain has TRBV15 and TRBJ1-1, with TRBD1 identical over 9 bases. CDR1 and CDR2 (germline): LNHNV, YYDKDF (reference sequence). With V trimmed by 6 bases and J by 4 bases, 12 bases remained unmatched. CDR3 length: 16 amino acids.

The V gene is TRBV7-9, the J gene TRBJ2-1; TRBD1 matches 7 bases. Losses at the gene ends were 3 bases for V and 2 bases for J; bases not matched to a gene: 7. The germline V gene has CDR1 SEHNR and CDR2 FQNEAQ (reference sequence). This CDR3 has 16 amino acids. CDR3 nucleotide sequence: TGTGCCAGCAGCTTCCCGAGACAGGGAGCCTACAATGAGCAGTTCTTC. Translating it yields CASSFPRQGAYNEQFF.

The chain carries TRBV28 and TRBJ2-3, with D possibly being TRBD2 (6 bases). The V and J ends lost 5 bases and 3 bases respectively, with 18 bases between them. This CDR3 spans 16 amino acids. Germline CDR1 reads MDHEN; CDR2 reads SYDVKM. The DNA for the CDR3 is TGTGCCAGCAGTATCTTTAGCGGTTCGGGTACAGATACGCAGTATTTT. Its translation is CASSIFSGSGTDTQYF.

This chain links TRBV5-1 with TRBJ2-7, with 8 bases aligning to TRBD1. The CDR3 spans 15 residues. CDR1 and CDR2 (germline): SGHRS, YFSETQ. The trim removed 4 bases at V and 0 bases at J, leaving 6 bases unmatched. In DNA, the CDR3 is TGCGCCAGCAGCGTCCGGGACAGGAGCTCCTACGAGCAGTACTTC. Protein: CASSVRDRSSYEQYF.

This chain links TRBV25-1 with TRBJ2-7; 7 bases map to TRBD2. CDR3 length: 14 residues. Trimming cost V 1 base and J 5 bases; bases outside gene matches: 5. Germline-derived CDR1 and CDR2 are MGHDK and SYGVNS. The CDR3 protein is CASSESSGIDEQYF. CDR3 bases: TGTGCCAGCAGTGAATCCAGCGGGATCGACGAGCAGTACTTC.

The chain recombines TRBV6-5 with TRBJ2-3; D is perhaps TRBD2 (6 bases). V gave up 6 bases and J gave up 3 bases, with 13 bases separating them. From germline, CDR1 is MNHEY and CDR2 SVGAGI. This CDR3 is built from 14 residues. The DNA for the CDR3 is TGTGCCAGCAGGCGGGATAGCGCTACAGATACGCAGTATTTT. Translation: CASRRDSATDTQYF.

In DNA, the CDR3 is TGTGCCAGCACCTTGGACTTTTTTTCCAATCAGCCCCAGCATTTT. Protein product: CASTLDFFSNQPQHF. This chain connects TRBV28 to TRBJ1-5; D remains unclear. The CDR3 length is 15 residues. Germline assignment: CDR1 MDHEN and CDR2 SYDVKM. Trimming took 7 bases from V and 3 from J, leaving 16 bases between them. The whole variable domain, filled in from reference TRBV28 and TRBJ1-5, reads DVKVTQSSRYLVKRTGEKVFLECVQDMDHENMFWYRQDPGLGLRLIYFSYDVKMKEKGDIPEGYSVSREKKERFSLILESASTNQTSMYLCASTLDFFSNQPQHFGDGTRLSIL.

The rearrangement links TRBV19 to TRBJ1-5, with 7 bases lining up with TRBD1. V trimming: 8 bases; J trimming: 9 bases; junction bases outside the gene matches: 13. Germline values: CDR1 LNHDA, CDR2 SQIVND (reference sequence). This CDR3 contains 14 residues. CDR3 sequence reads: CASSPGQKARPQHF. The CDR3 DNA reads TGTGCCAGTTCTCCGGGACAGAAGGCCCGGCCCCAGCATTTT.

This clone was detected a few times. V usage is TRBV5-1 and J usage is TRBJ2-3; D is uncertain. This CDR3 comprises 14 residues. The V end was cut by 2 bases, the J end by 2 bases, with 9 bases between. The germline V gene encodes CDR1 SGHRS and CDR2 YFSETQ. The CDR3 DNA follows: TGCGCCAGCAGCTTAGGAACTACCACAGATACGCAGTATTTT. Protein sequence: CASSLGTTTDTQYF.

This clone was detected ten times or more. This chain links TRBV7-3 with TRBJ2-1, with 10 positions matching TRBD1. Germline CDR1 SGHTA, CDR2 FQGTGA. This CDR3 is built from 14 residues. Trimming at V came to 5 bases and at J to 7 bases, leaving 5 bases not matched to a gene. In nucleotides, the CDR3 is TGTGCCAGCAGCCCTGGACAGGGGGGGAATGAGCAGTTCTTC. It is translated as CASSPGQGGNEQFF. Complete variable domain (other parts from reference TRBV7-3 and TRBJ2-1): GAGVSQTPSNKVTEKGKYVELRCDPISGHTALYWYRQSLGQGPEFLIYFQGTGAADDSGLPNDRFFAVRPEGSVSTLKIQRTERGDSAVYLCASSPGQGGNEQFFGPGTRLTVL.

This chain joins TRBV28 and TRBJ2-7; D gene uncertain. The germline gives CDR1 MDHEN, CDR2 SYDVKM. CDR3 size: 15 residues. Trimming pared 8 bases from V and 2 bases from J, leaving 19 bases between. This chain's CDR3 is CASQAPAGWAYEQYF. The DNA of the CDR3 is TGTGCCAGCCAAGCCCCGGCAGGTTGGGCCTACGAGCAGTACTTC.

The table lists this clone with a count of one. This sequence joins TRBV5-4 and TRBJ2-5, with D possibly being TRBD2 (6 bases). This CDR3 spans 16 amino acids. The V end lost 3 bases, the J end lost 2 bases, and 17 bases lay between the germline ends. Germline CDR1 is SGHNT and CDR2 is YYREEE (reference sequence). CDR3 protein: CASSSGEVAEQETQYF. CDR3 in DNA: TGTGCCAGCAGCTCGGGGGAGGTAGCGGAACAAGAGACCCAGTACTTC.

The CDR3 nucleotides read TGTGCCTGGAGTTTTGGGCAGTACCAAGAGACCCAGTACTTC. Translated, it gives CAWSFGQYQETQYF. The V call is TRBV30, the J call TRBJ2-5; D unresolved. The length of the CDR3 is 14 residues. The ends were cut back, 2 bases at V and 0 bases at J, with 10 bases in the middle. The germline gives CDR1 GTSNPN, CDR2 SVGIG (reference sequence).